These T cell receptor beta chains were read from a single sample in a study of human T cells and chemical hapten exposure. TCRdb re-analysed the RACE reads in MiXCR, keeping a single row per CDR3 protein. The sample has roughly 100,000 distinct CDR3 sequences, 10% to 12% seen once. Specimen: whole blood, collected in connection with sensitization to the hapten diphenylcyclopropenone (DPC). The receptors here all came from a woman aged 55-69 years with alopecia areata. Some clones in this sample may be carry-over from other donors' samples. The CDR3 runs from the conserved cysteine through the conserved F or W. The listing skips clone size in some rows; elsewhere it reads once, few, many or a size class.

TRBJ2-3	TRBV6-2/TRBV6-3	many	CASSGRGLTDTQYF
TRBJ2-1	TRBV3-1	.	CASSQEAGYNEQFF
TRBJ2-2	TRBV7-9	many	CASSASPSGGNIGELFF
TRBJ2-7	TRBV6-2/TRBV6-3	many	CASSYSPHEQYF
TRBJ1-2	TRBV29-1	many	CSVERDSYGYTF
TRBJ1-2	TRBV7-2	.	CASSLSGYGYTF
TRBJ1-1	TRBV20-1	.	CSANFQGMGTEAFF
TRBJ1-2	TRBV18	many	CASSRDRVGDGYTF
TRBJ2-2	TRBV19	.	CASSRSGGNTGELFF
TRBJ1-6	TRBV27	many	CASSFFRGEPPLHF
TRBJ2-3	TRBV30	many	CAWSTGQNTDTQYF
TRBJ1-2	TRBV20-1	many	CSAARGDYGYTF
TRBJ2-1	TRBV7-9	.	CASSPIAGGPRSEQFF
TRBJ1-6	TRBV7-2	few	CATGTGHYNSPLHF
TRBJ2-1	TRBV2	.	CASSWRGLYNEQFF
TRBJ2-2	TRBV29-1	many	CSARGQGDTGELFF
TRBJ2-3	TRBV5-1	many	CASSRGFADTQYF
TRBJ1-1	TRBV12-3/TRBV12-4	.	CASSAGTGTEAFF
TRBJ2-5	TRBV9	.	CASNKGGAETQYF
TRBJ2-7	TRBV5-1	few	CASSLPKAVGVYEQYF
TRBJ1-4	TRBV4-1	.	CASSRGNKLFF
TRBJ2-7	TRBV10-3	many	CAISPQAGGPREQYF
TRBJ2-5	TRBV29-1	many	CSVDPDRRETQYF
TRBJ2-7	TRBV7-9	.	CASSPRIPEQYF
TRBJ1-1	TRBV5-5	.	CASWGQGAEAFF
TRBJ2-5	TRBV10-1	many	CASSESGGTAQETQYF
TRBJ2-5	TRBV29-1	.	CSVEVSLGETQYF
TRBJ1-4	TRBV11-2	.	CASSLNQERNEKLFF
TRBJ1-2	TRBV18	.	CASSPRERSYGYTF
TRBJ1-6	TRBV7-9	many	CASSSIPAGTGSMDSPLHF
TRBJ1-1	TRBV25-1	.	CASSEYVVDRGNTEAFF
TRBJ1-5	TRBV7-6	.	CASSLADGQQPQHF
TRBJ2-7	TRBV6-5	.	CASSYWAGDSYEQYF
TRBJ1-2	TRBV20-1	few	CSASLVNYGYTF
TRBJ1-2	TRBV29-1	many	CSLDGYTF
TRBJ2-1	TRBV12-3/TRBV12-4	.	CASSLGGAAYNEQFF
TRBJ2-5	TRBV5-1	many	CASSSDRTSGAETQYF
TRBJ2-1	TRBV25-1	.	CASSEYYRGNDEQFF
TRBJ2-7	TRBV25-1	.	CASRGDGTTEQYF
TRBJ1-4	TRBV7-9	few	CASSWTGATSEKLFF